This passage covers 25 T cell receptor beta chains from one sample sequenced in a study of blood T cell repertoires in COVID-19. The assay was immunoSEQ multiplex PCR, and TCRdb's table has in-frame clones only and misses some. The table has some 91,000 clones, about nine tenths seen once; the top ten hold 1.7%. The sequenced sample was peripheral blood. The receptors were sampled from a man aged 60-69 years with acute or convalescent COVID-19.

The chain combines TRBV10-3 with TRBJ1-1; unclear D gene. The length of the CDR3 is 16 residues. The ends were cut back, 3 bases at V and 1 base at J, with 15 bases in the middle. From germline, CDR1 is ENHRY and CDR2 SYGVKD. The CDR3 is CAISDPGAITNTEAFF. For the CDR3, the DNA is TGTGCCATCAGTGACCCGGGTGCGATCACGAACACTGAAGCTTTCTTT.

Only one count was recorded for this clone. V usage is TRBV28 and J usage is TRBJ1-4; no clear D gene. The germline V gene has CDR1 MDHEN and CDR2 SYDVKM. The CDR3 has 14 amino acids. V was clipped by 6 bases and J by 7 bases, with 15 bases between them. The CDR3 DNA sequence: TGTGCCAGCAGCTCTCCTCCGGGAAGTGAAAAACTGTTTTTT. It codes for CASSSPPGSEKLFF.

This clone was recorded once. The CDR3 protein is CASGSSGSNQPQHF. The DNA of the CDR3 is TGTGCTAGTGGTTCCTCGGGTAGCAATCAGCCCCAGCATTTT. The chain uses TRBV12-5 and TRBJ1-5; D uncertain. V lost 4 bases and J 0 bases, leaving 7 bases between the germline ends. The CDR3 has 14 residues. CDR1 is LGHNT and CDR2 is FRNRAP in the germline V gene.

In this sample, this clone turned up a few times. The chain carries TRBV7-8 and TRBJ1-6; possible D gene TRBD1, 6 bases. The CDR3 sequence is 15 residues long. Deletions cut 5 bases from V and 4 bases from J, with 12 bases between. The V gene's germline CDR1 is SGHVS and CDR2 FQNEAQ. The CDR3 nucleotides read TGTGCCAGCAGCCACAGGGACAATTATAATTCACCCCTCCACTTT. Residues: CASSHRDNYNSPLHF.

This chain uses TRBV6-1 with TRBJ1-1; D is possibly TRBD1 (6 bases). The V end lost 3 bases, the J end lost 1 base, and 12 bases lay between the germline ends. CDR3 length equals 15 residues. From germline, CDR1 is MNHNS and CDR2 SASEGT. CDR3 sequence (DNA): TGTGCCAGCAGTGAGAGTTTACAGGGGAACACTGAAGCTTTCTTT. As protein: CASSESLQGNTEAFF.

This chain links TRBV11-1 with TRBJ2-2; 11 nucleotides line up with TRBD2. The CDR3 consists of 15 residues. Germline assignment: CDR1 SGHAT and CDR2 FQDESV (reference sequence). Trimming took 4 bases from V and 7 from J; bases not matched to a gene: 5. The CDR3 DNA reads TGTGCCAGCAGCTCAACTAGCGGGGGTGGCGGGGAGCTGTTTTTT. Its protein product is CASSSTSGGGGELFF. Together with reference TRBV11-1 and TRBJ2-2, the CDR3 gives the full variable domain: EAEVAQSPRYKITEKSQAVAFWCDPISGHATLYWYRQILGQGPELLVQFQDESVVDDSQLPKDRFSAERLKGVDSTLKIQPAELGDSAMYLCASSSTSGGGGELFFGEGSRLTVL.

This sequence joins TRBV19 and TRBJ1-2, with TRBD1 matching over 10 bases. Germline lookup yields CDR1 LNHDA and CDR2 SQIVND (reference sequence). The V segment lost 6 bases and the J segment 4 bases; nucleotides outside the gene matches: 8. The CDR3 has 15 amino acids. Here the CDR3 DNA reads TGTGCCAGTAGAGAGACAGGGGGCTTAATCTATGGCTACACCTTC. Translating gives CASRETGGLIYGYTF.

The chain uses TRBV9 and TRBJ1-1, with 9 bases that match TRBD1. CDR1 is SGDLS, CDR2 YYNGEE, per germline. V dropped 4 bases and J dropped 1; count of bases not matched to a gene: 2. The CDR3 totals 14 residues. The CDR3 reads CASSMGQGNTEAFF. Written as DNA, the CDR3 is TGTGCCAGCAGCATGGGACAGGGGAACACTGAAGCTTTCTTT.

In this sample, this clone turned up once. The chain employs TRBV11-2 and TRBJ2-2; tentatively, D is TRBD2 (6 bases). CDR3 length: 14 residues. The germline V gene has CDR1 SGHAT and CDR2 FQNNGV. V shed 5 bases and J shed 3 bases, with 10 bases lying between them. The CDR3: CASSPRGYTGELFF. Here the CDR3 DNA reads TGTGCCAGCAGCCCACGGGGGTACACCGGGGAGCTGTTTTTT. Full variable domain (missing parts from reference TRBV11-2 and TRBJ2-2): EAGVAQSPRYKIIEKRQSVAFWCNPISGHATLYWYQQILGQGPKLLIQFQNNGVVDDSQLPKDRFSAERLKGVDSTLKIQPAKLEDSAVYLCASSPRGYTGELFFGEGSRLTVL.

This chain joins TRBV7-2 and TRBJ1-2, with 7 bases matching TRBD1. The CDR3 runs 14 residues. V lost 2 bases and J lost 2; bases outside the gene matches: 2. Germline lookup yields CDR1 SGHTA and CDR2 FQGNSA. CDR3 residues: CASSLYRGNYGYTF. The CDR3 DNA is TGTGCCAGCAGCTTATACAGGGGAAACTATGGCTACACCTTC.

This rearrangement joins TRBV18 to TRBJ1-1; D is ambiguous. Germline V gene lookup returns CDR1 KGHSH and CDR2 LQKENI. The ends were cut back, 0 bases at V and 1 base at J, with 6 bases in the middle. This CDR3 is 14 amino acids long. DNA of the CDR3: TGTGCCAGCTCACCACCCTCTTCGAACACTGAAGCTTTCTTT. Its protein is CASSPPSSNTEAFF.

This CDR3 reads CASSPLLNRNTEAFF. The CDR3 DNA reads as TGCGCCAGCAGCCCCCTACTCAACAGGAACACTGAAGCTTTCTTT. The chain recombines TRBV4-1 with TRBJ1-1; unclear D gene. Germline CDR1 MGHRA, CDR2 YSYEKL. This CDR3 is 15 amino acids long. Trimming shortened V by 4 bases and J by 1 base, and 13 bases separated the two germline ends.

The rearrangement links TRBV30 to TRBJ2-5; TRBD2 agrees at 8 bases. Germline CDR1 is GTSNPN and CDR2 is SVGIG (reference sequence). The length of the CDR3 is 12 residues. Trimming cost V 3 bases and J 12 bases; bases outside gene matches: 9. The CDR3 bases are TGTGCCTGGAGGAGGGGAGCGGGGGCCGAGTACTTC. As protein: CAWRRGAGAEYF.

This chain connects TRBV7-7 to TRBJ2-5, with a tentative D call TRBD2 (6 bases). There are 13 residues in the CDR3. Trimming took off 5 bases at V and 5 bases at J, with 12 bases between the two ends. Germline assignment: CDR1 SSHAT and CDR2 FNYEAQ (reference sequence). This CDR3 is CASSGGRGETQYF. In DNA form, the CDR3 reads TGTGCCAGCAGCGGGGGACGGGGGGAGACCCAGTACTTC.

The chain has TRBV5-1 and TRBJ1-1; D perhaps matches TRBD1 (5 bases). CDR1 and CDR2 (germline): SGHRS, YFSETQ. This CDR3 region has 13 residues. Between the trimmed V and J ends, which lost 5 bases and 0 bases, there was a span of 8 bases. As DNA, the CDR3 is TGCGCCAGCAGTCCACAGGTGAACACTGAAGCTTTCTTT. Encoded protein: CASSPQVNTEAFF. The full variable domain, completed using reference TRBV5-1 and TRBJ1-1, is KAGVTQTPRYLIKTRGQQVTLSCSPISGHRSVSWYQQTPGQGLQFLFEYFSETQRNKGNFPGRFSGRQFSNSRSEMNVSTLELGDSALYLCASSPQVNTEAFFGQGTRLTVV.

The chain recombines TRBV7-9 with TRBJ1-3; no firm D call. The CDR3 totals 16 residues. Germline CDR1 is SEHNR and CDR2 is FQNEAQ (reference sequence). V was pared by 6 bases and J by 2 bases, with 17 bases between. CDR3 bases: TGTGCCAGCAGGCCTCTTGGACCGGGGACTGGAAACACCATATATTTT. It specifies CASRPLGPGTGNTIYF.

The chain couples TRBV12-3 or TRBV12-4 to TRBJ1-2, with TRBD1 matching over 7 bases. The ends lost 5 bases at V and 3 bases at J; junction bases unmatched: 3. This CDR3 contains 13 residues. The CDR3 DNA sequence: TGTGCCAGCAGTACCGGGACAGACTATGGCTACACCTTC. It codes for CASSTGTDYGYTF.

This clone was detected once. The chain has TRBV19 and TRBJ1-1; D gene unclear. Germline V gene data show CDR1 as LNHDA and CDR2 as SQIVND (reference sequence). The CDR3 has 14 residues. V lost 10 bases, J lost 0 bases, and 15 bases lay in between. CDR3 coding DNA: TGTGCCACCTCTCACGGGAGGTTGAACACTGAAGCTTTCTTT. The encoded protein is CATSHGRLNTEAFF. Variable domain in full (rest from reference TRBV19 and TRBJ1-1): DGGITQSPKYLFRKEGQNVTLSCEQNLNHDAMYWYRQDPGQGLRLIYYSQIVNDFQKGDIAEGYSVSREKKESFPLTVTSAQKNPTAFYLCATSHGRLNTEAFFGQGTRLTVV.

The chain is built from TRBV11-2 and TRBJ2-3; 7 positions agree with TRBD1. After removal of 6 bases from V and 3 bases from J, the junction contained 9 bases not matched to a gene. The CDR3 consists of 15 residues. In germline, CDR1 is SGHAT, CDR2 FQNNGV. The CDR3 nucleotides read TGTGCCAGCAGTCCTCCGGGACAGAGGACAGATACGCAGTATTTT. Protein: CASSPPGQRTDTQYF.

The chain uses TRBV7-2 and TRBJ1-4; no clear D gene. The germline V and J ends were trimmed by 2 bases and 8 bases, with 21 bases remaining between them. The CDR3 covers 17 residues. Germline V gene sequence: CDR1 SGHTA, CDR2 FQGNSA. This CDR3 reads CASSLKLGVAGWEKLFF. In nucleotides, the CDR3 is TGTGCCAGCAGCTTAAAGTTAGGAGTCGCTGGATGGGAAAAACTGTTTTTT.

This chain connects TRBV18 to TRBJ2-1, with TRBD2 identical over 15 bases. The ends lost 2 bases at V and 9 bases at J; junction bases unmatched: 8. Germline V gives CDR1 KGHSH, CDR2 LQKENI. CDR3 length: 17 residues. The CDR3 spells CASSPMSPGLAGGEQFF. The CDR3 DNA sequence: TGTGCCAGCTCACCAATGTCCCCGGGACTAGCGGGGGGTGAGCAGTTCTTC.

The rearrangement joins TRBV19 to TRBJ2-1, with 7 bases that match TRBD2. V shed 7 bases, J shed 0 bases, and the junction held 3 bases outside the gene matches. The CDR3 totals 14 residues. The V gene's germline CDR1 is LNHDA and CDR2 SQIVND (reference sequence). CDR3: CASIGGTSYNEQFF. The CDR3 nucleotides are TGTGCCAGTATCGGGGGGACCTCCTACAATGAGCAGTTCTTC.

The V gene is TRBV29-1, the J gene TRBJ2-2, with D perhaps TRBD2 (6 bases). The CDR3 has 14 residues. V dropped 7 bases and J dropped 2 bases, with 14 bases sitting between them. Germline V gives CDR1 SQVTM, CDR2 ANQGSEA. CDR3 in DNA: TGCAGCGCCCGGGGGTCCCTTAACACCGGGGAGCTGTTTTTT. Translated, it gives CSARGSLNTGELFF.

V and J are TRBV4-1 and TRBJ2-3; no firm D call. This CDR3 is 14 amino acids long. Trimming shortened V by 2 bases and J by 5 bases, and 11 bases separated the two germline ends. Germline V gene lookup returns CDR1 MGHRA and CDR2 YSYEKL. The CDR3 DNA is TGCGCCAGCAGCCAAAGGCAGGTGGAAGATACGCAGTATTTT. It yields the protein CASSQRQVEDTQYF.

The chain joins TRBV3-1 (or the pseudogene TRBV3-2) to TRBJ2-5; TRBD2 might be the D (5 bases). CDR1 and CDR2 from the germline V gene are LGHDT and YNNKEL (reference sequence). Trimming shortened V by 1 base and J by 7 bases, and 10 bases separated the two germline ends. There are 13 residues in the CDR3. The CDR3 DNA reads as TGTGCCAGCAGCCAAGGTGAGGGATGGACCCAGTACTTC. It translates to CASSQGEGWTQYF.